The source of this TCR beta chain is a study of a mutant IDH1 vaccine in newly diagnosed glioma. Study-level background: Vaccine administration was initiated 4-6 weeks following radiotherapy alone, or with temozolomide cycles.

This clone was recorded once. Its antigen is as yet unknown. Documented time point: week 23, last vaccination. Doses consisted of 300 ug of mutant IDH1 20-mer peptide each, paired with topical imiquimod. Only in-frame clones appear in the TCRdb table, and some are missing; sequencing was by immunoSEQ multiplex PCR. The sample consists of 70,000 to 95,000 clones, 85% of them appearing once. The CDR3 has 13 residues. The ends were cut back, 3 bases at V and 6 bases at J, with 11 bases in the middle. Germline-derived CDR1 and CDR2 are SGHRS and YFSETQ. The clonotype comes from a woman aged 45-65 years with glioma. The chain combines TRBV5-1 with TRBJ2-3; D remains unclear. Here the sequenced sample was PBMCs, taken from a glioma patient whose treatment included an IDH1 peptide vaccine. CDR3 bases: TGCGCCAGCAGCTCTGGAGACCGGGATACGCAGTATTTT. Protein: CASSSGDRDTQYF. The whole variable domain, remainder taken from reference TRBV5-1 and TRBJ2-3, is KAGVTQTPRYLIKTRGQQVTLSCSPISGHRSVSWYQQTPGQGLQFLFEYFSETQRNKGNFPGRFSGRQFSNSRSEMNVSTLELGDSALYLCASSSGDRDTQYFGPGTRLTVL.